The rows below give T cell receptor beta chains drawn from one sample of a study of blood T cell repertoires in COVID-19. Generated by immunoSEQ multiplex PCR, the TCRdb table keeps only in-frame clones and is missing some. The data hold 150,000 to 200,000 clones, with about three quarters observed a single time. Material for sequencing was peripheral blood. These receptors originate from a woman aged 80 or over with active or convalescent COVID-19. Both conserved end residues are trimmed from each CDR3. The order of the fields is J gene, V gene, CDR3 protein.

>TRBJ2-2|TRBV4-2
ASSQEGGAGTGELF
>TRBJ1-1|TRBV7-3
ASSLNGGHNTEAF
>TRBJ1-5|TRBV29-1
SVEDLRGENQPQH
>TRBJ1-5|TRBV6-2/TRBV6-3
ASSRGQASSQPQH
>TRBJ1-5|TRBV11-2
ASSLEGGLKGANQPQH
>TRBJ1-2|TRBV18
ASSPPVQVGYT
>TRBJ2-7|TRBV5-1
ASSYLAGGYEQY
>TRBJ1-4|TRBV3-1/TRBV3-2
ASSNSRTNEKLF
>TRBJ2-3|TRBV7-2
ASSSLAGGPDTQY
>TRBJ1-1|TRBV6-5
ATHARGYVNTEAF
>TRBJ1-1|TRBV2
ASSGYRNTEAF
>TRBJ2-3|TRBV4-1
ASSQFVSGGTRTDTQY
>TRBJ2-3|TRBV4-2
ASSQDAGLAGASDTQY
>TRBJ2-1|TRBV18
ASSPSTGGGNEQF
>TRBJ1-1|TRBV5-1
ASSLEGQGATEAF
>TRBJ1-2|TRBV10-2
ASSENGQGPLPGT
>TRBJ2-5|TRBV2
ASREGQGTIETQY
>TRBJ1-6|TRBV6-5
ASKVSDRGPLH
>TRBJ2-5|TRBV2
ASIGQGRPETQY
>TRBJ1-2|TRBV5-1
ASSLGQVYYGYT
>TRBJ2-7|TRBV3-1/TRBV3-2
ASSQVIYEQY
>TRBJ2-7|TRBV7-2
ASSLTAPYEQY
>TRBJ1-1|TRBV11-2
ASSNRGVVTEAF
>TRBJ2-7|TRBV7-2
ASRNRGHSYEQY
>TRBJ1-3|TRBV6-5
ASSLRWSTGNTIY
>TRBJ1-1|TRBV6-5
ASSLITGGEAF
>TRBJ1-4|TRBV11-2
ASSLKRDYWGEKLF
>TRBJ2-6|TRBV5-1
ASSLSPGANVLT
>TRBJ1-2|TRBV2
ASSERRGGYGYT
>TRBJ1-3|TRBV6-5
ASRTGGSGNTIY
>TRBJ1-5|TRBV19
ASSLETGELQPQH
>TRBJ1-2|TRBV5-4
ASSLGGDRNYGYT
>TRBJ1-2|TRBV28
ASSLDTNYGYT
>TRBJ2-2|TRBV5-5
ASSIKTGDTGELF
>TRBJ1-1|TRBV19
ASRKTLLENTEAF
>TRBJ2-3|TRBV6-1
ASSEVNEDTQY
>TRBJ2-7|TRBV6-5
ASRQGSKYEQY
>TRBJ1-2|TRBV18
ASSPGDRWGSFDGYT
>TRBJ2-3|TRBV14
ASSQERSRTQY
>TRBJ1-2|TRBV5-1
ASSLEAGNGYT
>TRBJ2-5|TRBV4-1
ASSQTSSGGAWETQY
>TRBJ2-5|TRBV15
ATSRDPLVQETQY
>TRBJ2-1|TRBV20-1
SASFAGGPEWQF
>TRBJ1-5|TRBV5-5
ASSLGGQNPIQPQH
>TRBJ1-5|TRBV28
ASRTLGARTGSQGH
>TRBJ2-3|TRBV2
ASSDGGTDTQY
>TRBJ1-2|TRBV28
ASSPGQGYGYT
>TRBJ1-1|TRBV29-1
MGTEGPGREAF
>TRBJ1-1|TRBV18
ASSPYMDRGGNTEAF
>TRBJ2-5|TRBV6-1
ASSELGGTGARNTQETQY
>TRBJ1-1|TRBV28
ASSLGLSTEAF
>TRBJ2-7|TRBV5-1
ASSPQEGTYEQY
>TRBJ1-5|TRBV28
ASSLGQLNQPQH